These T cell receptor beta chains were read from a single sample in a study of blood T cell repertoires in COVID-19. The repertoire was sequenced with immunoSEQ multiplex PCR; TCRdb's copy has only in-frame clones and lacks some. This sample has 400,000 to 500,000 clones, with roughly 84% found just once. The material sequenced was PBMCs or T cells enriched from blood (not recorded which). The origin of the receptors is a woman aged 18-29 years who had been exposed to COVID-19. Both conserved end residues are part of each CDR3. D genes are given only for firm matches. Clone size is shown for a subset of rows, as once, few, many or a class of expanded clone.

j_call	d_call	v_call	clone_size	cdr3_aa	cdr3_nt
TRBJ1-5	-	TRBV28	once	CATKQGLADQPQHF	TGTGCCACTAAACAGGGACTAGCGGATCAGCCCCAGCATTTT
TRBJ2-7	TRBD2	TRBV5-4	-	CASSPPSGTGTSGYEQYF	TGTGCCAGCAGCCCGCCCTCCGGGACAGGGACTAGCGGGTACGAGCAGTACTTC
TRBJ2-5	TRBD1	TRBV20-1	-	CSASSGTDQETQYF	TGCAGTGCCAGTTCCGGGACAGACCAAGAGACCCAGTACTTC
TRBJ2-5	TRBD1	TRBV28	-	CASSLDRVQETQYF	TGTGCCAGCAGTCTGGACAGGGTCCAAGAGACCCAGTACTTC
TRBJ1-5	-	TRBV4-1	few	CASSQEVQVANQPQHF	TGCGCCAGCAGCCAAGAAGTACAGGTTGCCAATCAGCCCCAGCATTTT
TRBJ2-5	-	TRBV5-1	-	CASSTDSNGETQYF	TGCGCCAGCAGCACCGACAGCAACGGAGAGACCCAGTACTTC
TRBJ1-3	-	TRBV28	-	CASSSGQFLSGNTIYF	TGTGCCAGCAGTTCAGGACAGTTCCTCTCTGGAAACACCATATATTTT
TRBJ1-4	-	TRBV7-2	-	CASSLVAVNEKLFF	TGTGCCAGCAGCTTAGTGGCGGTTAATGAAAAACTGTTTTTT
TRBJ2-2	-	TRBV9	-	CASSVVIWGANTGELFF	TGTGCCAGCAGCGTAGTCATCTGGGGAGCTAACACCGGGGAGCTGTTTTTT
TRBJ2-1	-	TRBV27	-	CASTTGSSYNEQFF	TGTGCCAGCACCACAGGGAGCTCCTACAATGAGCAGTTCTTC
TRBJ2-4	-	TRBV28	-	CASSEQGRGLAENIQYF	TGTGCCAGCAGCGAACAGGGAAGAGGGCTAGCGGAAAACATTCAGTACTTC
TRBJ1-1	-	TRBV25-1	-	CASRQTDTEAFF	TGTGCCAGCAGACAAACCGACACTGAAGCTTTCTTT
TRBJ1-2	-	TRBV19	-	CASSIALETQGGGDTF	TGTGCCAGTAGTATAGCCCTCGAGACCCAAGGAGGCGGCGACACCTTC
TRBJ1-2	-	TRBV6-5	-	CASSGQFYGYTF	TGTGCCAGCTCTGGCCAGTTCTATGGCTACACCTTC
TRBJ2-1	-	TRBV29-1	-	CSVPPRGPPVYEQFF	TGCAGCGTCCCCCCCAGGGGACCACCGGTCTATGAGCAGTTCTTC
TRBJ2-1	-	TRBV11-2	-	CASSLRGSAPSYNEQFF	TGTGCCAGCAGCTTACGAGGATCCGCCCCATCCTACAATGAGCAGTTCTTC
TRBJ2-7	-	TRBV10-2	-	CASSEPYSSYEQYF	TGCGCCAGCAGTGAGCCTTATAGCTCCTACGAGCAGTACTTC
TRBJ2-7	TRBD1	TRBV28	-	CASSLWGTGSYEQYF	TGTGCCAGCAGTTTATGGGGGACAGGCTCCTACGAGCAGTACTTC
TRBJ2-2	TRBD1	TRBV4-1	-	CASSPQGEWHTGELFF	TGCGCCAGCAGCCCCCAGGGGGAGTGGCACACCGGGGAGCTGTTTTTT
TRBJ2-1	TRBD2	TRBV5-1	-	CASSFSGGAPEQFF	TGCGCCAGCAGCTTTAGCGGGGGGGCTCCTGAGCAGTTCTTC
TRBJ2-5	TRBD2	TRBV3-1/TRBV3-2	-	CAVAGVQETQYF	TGTGCCGTTGCGGGAGTACAAGAGACCCAGTACTTC
TRBJ2-7	TRBD1	TRBV29-1	-	CSVEGERDSTYEQYF	TGCAGCGTTGAAGGGGAAAGGGACAGCACCTACGAGCAGTACTTC
TRBJ1-1	TRBD1	TRBV5-1	-	CASSLGTGRLNTEAFF	TGCGCCAGCAGCCTCGGGACAGGGAGATTAAACACTGAAGCTTTCTTT
TRBJ2-3	-	TRBV11-2	-	CASSDRDTQYF	TGTGCCAGCAGCGACAGAGATACGCAGTATTTT
TRBJ1-1	TRBD1	TRBV7-9	-	CASSLEGQAEAFF	TGTGCCAGCAGCTTAGAGGGACAGGCTGAAGCTTTCTTT
TRBJ1-2	-	TRBV29-1	-	CSGAWGDGYTF	TGCAGCGGCGCGTGGGGGGATGGCTACACCTTC
TRBJ1-2	-	TRBV28	-	CASSLVQQGYTF	TGTGCCAGCAGTTTAGTACAACAGGGCTACACCTTC